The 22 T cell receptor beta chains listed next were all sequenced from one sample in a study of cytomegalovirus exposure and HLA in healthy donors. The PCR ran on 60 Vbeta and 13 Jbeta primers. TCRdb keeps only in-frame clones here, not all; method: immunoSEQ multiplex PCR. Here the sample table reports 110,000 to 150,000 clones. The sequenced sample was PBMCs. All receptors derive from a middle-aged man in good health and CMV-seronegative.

This CDR3 reads CASGHGGSYTGELFF. CDR3 bases: TGTGCCAGCGGTCACGGGGGGTCCTACACCGGGGAGCTGTTTTTT. This chain connects TRBV25-1 to TRBJ2-2; 7 bases fit TRBD2. Germline values: CDR1 MGHDK, CDR2 SYGVNS. CDR3 length: 15 residues. V shed 8 bases and J 3 bases; nucleotides not matched to a gene: 9.

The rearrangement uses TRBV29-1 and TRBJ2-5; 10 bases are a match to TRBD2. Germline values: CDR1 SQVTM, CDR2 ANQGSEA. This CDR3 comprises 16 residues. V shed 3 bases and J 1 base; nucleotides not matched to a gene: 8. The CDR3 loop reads CSVDYRLAGLQETQYF. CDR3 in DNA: TGCAGCGTTGATTATAGACTAGCGGGCCTCCAAGAGACCCAGTACTTC.

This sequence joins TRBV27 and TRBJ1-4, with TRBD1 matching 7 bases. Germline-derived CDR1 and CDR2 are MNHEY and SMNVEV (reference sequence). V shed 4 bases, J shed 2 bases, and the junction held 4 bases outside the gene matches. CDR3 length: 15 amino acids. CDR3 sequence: CASSSTTGTNEKLFF. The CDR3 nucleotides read TGTGCCAGCAGTTCTACGACAGGGACTAATGAAAAACTGTTTTTT.

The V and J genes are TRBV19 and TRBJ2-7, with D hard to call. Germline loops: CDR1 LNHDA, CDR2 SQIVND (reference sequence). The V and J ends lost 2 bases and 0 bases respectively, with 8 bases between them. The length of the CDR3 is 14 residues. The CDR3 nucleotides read TGTGCCAGTAGTATATCGCGGAGCTCCTACGAGCAGTACTTC. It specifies CASSISRSSYEQYF.

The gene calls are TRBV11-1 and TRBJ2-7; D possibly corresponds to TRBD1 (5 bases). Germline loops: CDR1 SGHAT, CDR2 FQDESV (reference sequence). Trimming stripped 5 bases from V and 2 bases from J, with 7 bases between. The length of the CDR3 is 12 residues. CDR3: CASSETAYEQYF. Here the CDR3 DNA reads TGTGCCAGCAGCGAGACAGCCTACGAGCAGTACTTC.

The CDR3, as DNA: TGTGCCAGCAGCAGTTACAGGGGTAATACGCAGTATTTT. It encodes CASSSYRGNTQYF. The chain combines TRBV7-3 with TRBJ2-3; 7 positions agree with TRBD1. Germline assignment: CDR1 SGHTA and CDR2 FQGTGA. The CDR3 length is 13 residues. Trimming at V came to 5 bases and at J to 7 bases, leaving 6 bases not matched to a gene.

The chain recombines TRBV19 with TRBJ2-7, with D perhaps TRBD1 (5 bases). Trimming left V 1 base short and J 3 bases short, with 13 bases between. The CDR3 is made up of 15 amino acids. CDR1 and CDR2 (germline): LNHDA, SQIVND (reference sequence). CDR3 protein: CASSIVSGHLYEQYF. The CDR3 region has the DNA TGTGCCAGTAGTATAGTTTCCGGACACCTCTACGAGCAGTACTTC.

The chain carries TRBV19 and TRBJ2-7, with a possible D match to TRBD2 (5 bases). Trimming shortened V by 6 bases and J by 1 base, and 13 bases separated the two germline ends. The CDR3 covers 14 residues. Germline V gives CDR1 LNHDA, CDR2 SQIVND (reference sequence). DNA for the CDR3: TGTGCCAGTAGATCTAGCCACTCATCCTACGAGCAGTACTTC. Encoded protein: CASRSSHSSYEQYF.

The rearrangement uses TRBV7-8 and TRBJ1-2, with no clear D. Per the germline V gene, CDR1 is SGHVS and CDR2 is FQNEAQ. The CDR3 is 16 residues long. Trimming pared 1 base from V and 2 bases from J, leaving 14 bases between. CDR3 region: CASSLDLAGANYGYTF. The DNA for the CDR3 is TGTGCCAGCAGCTTAGATTTGGCAGGTGCGAACTATGGCTACACCTTC.

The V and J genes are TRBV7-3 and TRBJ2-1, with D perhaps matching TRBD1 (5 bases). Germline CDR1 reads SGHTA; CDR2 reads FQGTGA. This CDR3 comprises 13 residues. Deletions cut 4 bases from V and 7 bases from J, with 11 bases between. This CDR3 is CASSSSGWNEQFF. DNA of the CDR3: TGTGCCAGCAGCTCCTCAGGGTGGAATGAGCAGTTCTTC.

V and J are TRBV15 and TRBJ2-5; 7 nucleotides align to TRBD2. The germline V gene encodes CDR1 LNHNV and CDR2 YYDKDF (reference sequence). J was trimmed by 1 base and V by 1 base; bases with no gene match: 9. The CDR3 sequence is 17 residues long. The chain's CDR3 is CATSRGAHSGGQETQYF. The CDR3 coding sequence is TGTGCCACCAGCAGAGGGGCCCACTCGGGAGGCCAAGAGACCCAGTACTTC. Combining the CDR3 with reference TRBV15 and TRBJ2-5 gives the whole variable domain DAMVIQNPRYQVTQFGKPVTLSCSQTLNHNVMYWYQQKSSQAPKLLFHYYDKDFNNEADTPDNFQSRRPNTSFCFLDIRSPGLGDTAMYLCATSRGAHSGGQETQYFGPGTRLLVL.

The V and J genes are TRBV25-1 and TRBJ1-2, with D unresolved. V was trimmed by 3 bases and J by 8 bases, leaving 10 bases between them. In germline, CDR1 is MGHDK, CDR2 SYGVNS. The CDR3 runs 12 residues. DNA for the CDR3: TGTGCCAGCAGTGACCTCGCAGGAGGCTACACCTTC. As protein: CASSDLAGGYTF.

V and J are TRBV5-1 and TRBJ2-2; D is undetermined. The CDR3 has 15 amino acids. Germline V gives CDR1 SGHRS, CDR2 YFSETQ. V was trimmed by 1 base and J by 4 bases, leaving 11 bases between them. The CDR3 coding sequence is TGCGCCAGCAGCTTGTCCACTACCGGCACCGGGGAGCTGTTTTTT. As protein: CASSLSTTGTGELFF.

The CDR3 DNA reads as TGCGCCAGCAGGATCTTAGGGGTAAACACAGATACGCAGTATTTT. Amino acids: CASRILGVNTDTQYF. This chain uses TRBV5-1 with TRBJ2-3, with D possibly TRBD1 on 5 matching bases. The CDR3 spans 15 residues. The V and J ends lost 5 bases and 2 bases respectively, with 15 bases between them. Looked up from germline, CDR1 is SGHRS and CDR2 is YFSETQ. Together with reference TRBV5-1 and TRBJ2-3, the CDR3 gives the full variable domain: KAGVTQTPRYLIKTRGQQVTLSCSPISGHRSVSWYQQTPGQGLQFLFEYFSETQRNKGNFPGRFSGRQFSNSRSEMNVSTLELGDSALYLCASRILGVNTDTQYFGPGTRLTVL.

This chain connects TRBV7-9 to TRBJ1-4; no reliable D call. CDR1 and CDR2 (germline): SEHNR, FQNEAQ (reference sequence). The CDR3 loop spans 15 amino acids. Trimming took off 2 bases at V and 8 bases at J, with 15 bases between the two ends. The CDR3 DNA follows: TGTGCCAGCAGCTTACTAGCAGAGACGGGGGAAAAACTGTTTTTT. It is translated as CASSLLAETGEKLFF.

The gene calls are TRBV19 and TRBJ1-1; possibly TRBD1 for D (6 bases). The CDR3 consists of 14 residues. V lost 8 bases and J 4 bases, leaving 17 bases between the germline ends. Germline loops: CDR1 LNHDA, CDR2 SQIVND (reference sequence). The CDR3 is CASRWEGVSTEAFF. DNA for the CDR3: TGTGCCAGTCGGTGGGAGGGGGTAAGCACTGAAGCTTTCTTT.

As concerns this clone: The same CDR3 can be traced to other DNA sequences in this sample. The CDR3 region has the DNA TGTGCCAGCAGCCAGGATGGCAGGGGTGAAGCTTTCTTT. Translated, it gives CASSQDGRGEAFF. V usage is TRBV4-2 and J usage is TRBJ1-1; the D gene is possibly TRBD1 (6 bases). V gave up 3 bases and J gave up 7 bases, with 12 bases separating them. There are 13 residues in the CDR3. Germline loops: CDR1 LGHNA, CDR2 YNFKEQ.

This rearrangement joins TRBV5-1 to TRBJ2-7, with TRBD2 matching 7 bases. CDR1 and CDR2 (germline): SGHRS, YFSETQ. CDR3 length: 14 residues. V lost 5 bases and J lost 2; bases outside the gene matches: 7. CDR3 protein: CASSSGLKPYEQYF. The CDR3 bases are TGCGCCAGCAGTTCGGGACTAAAGCCCTACGAGCAGTACTTC.

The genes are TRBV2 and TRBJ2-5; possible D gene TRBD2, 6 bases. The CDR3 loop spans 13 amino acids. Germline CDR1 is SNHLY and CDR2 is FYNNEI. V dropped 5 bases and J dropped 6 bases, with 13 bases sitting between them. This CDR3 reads CASSSDYSQTQYF. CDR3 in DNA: TGTGCCAGCAGTTCGGACTATTCACAGACCCAGTACTTC. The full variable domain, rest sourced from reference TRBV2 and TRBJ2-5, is EPEVTQTPSHQVTQMGQEVILRCVPISNHLYFYWYRQILGQKVEFLVSFYNNEISEKSEIFDDQFSVERPDGSNFTLKIRSTKLEDSAMYFCASSSDYSQTQYFGPGTRLLVL.

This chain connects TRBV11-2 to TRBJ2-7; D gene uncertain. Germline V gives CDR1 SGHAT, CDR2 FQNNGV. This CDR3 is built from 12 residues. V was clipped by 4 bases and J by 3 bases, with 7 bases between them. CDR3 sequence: CASSSSFYEQYF. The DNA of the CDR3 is TGTGCCAGCAGCTCCTCCTTCTACGAGCAGTACTTC.

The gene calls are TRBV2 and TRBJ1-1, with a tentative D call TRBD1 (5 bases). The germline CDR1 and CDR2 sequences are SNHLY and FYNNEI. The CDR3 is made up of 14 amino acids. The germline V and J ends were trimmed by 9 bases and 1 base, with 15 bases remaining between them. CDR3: CARDLTDRNTEAFF. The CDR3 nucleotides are TGTGCCAGGGATCTAACAGACAGGAACACTGAAGCTTTCTTT.

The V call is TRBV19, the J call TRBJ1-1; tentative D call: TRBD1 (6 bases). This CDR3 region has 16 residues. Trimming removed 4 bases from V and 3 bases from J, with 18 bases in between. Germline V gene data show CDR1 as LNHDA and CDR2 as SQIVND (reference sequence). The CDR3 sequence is CASSTLEGRGDTEAFF. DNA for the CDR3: TGTGCCAGTAGTACCCTTGAGGGCAGGGGAGACACTGAAGCTTTCTTT.